Included here is one T cell receptor (beta chain) sequence, with context. Its binding antigen is unknown. No quality values exist for individual bases; no much larger clone is one base distant. Collaborating institutions collected whole blood in K2EDTA tubes following their own protocols. For TCRbeta analysis, collaborator samples were shipped as frozen whole blood, as isolated PBMCs, or as DNA extracted from either sample type. TCRbeta CDR3 regions were amplified from genomic DNA using the immunoSEQ Assay, a bias-controlled multiplex PCR. In the paper's pipeline: Nucleated cell counts per sample were estimated from amplification of reference gene primers within the assay. Sequence reads were collapsed and filtered to measure the absolute abundance of every unique TCRbeta CDR3 rearrangement. Productive Simpson clonality was computed per sample as the square root of Simpson's diversity index over productive rearrangements. TCRdb limited this immuneACCESS table to in-frame rearrangements with V and J called. A share of clones is missing; checked studies link under half to unresolved V genes, and the rest is unexplained. The DNA gave D and trimming, while V, J and clone size come from that table. In all, the sample holds 210,000 or so clones, and about 83% of those were seen once. 5.1% of the sample is in the top ten clones.

The data originate from a study of blood T cell repertoires in COVID-19 (dated by TCRdb to about 2020). In the study overall: Collaborator samples came from the United States, Italy and Spain and covered acute and convalescent phases of COVID-19. The prospective study material was composed of cDNA or gDNA derived from T cells, B-cell-depleted T cells, or PBMCs. Subjects who had been exposed to COVID-19, were actively infected with it, or had recovered from it provided the deeply sampled blood TCRbeta repertoires that made up the dataset. The repertoires were released in a freely available public database meant as a resource for research on the immune response to SARS-CoV-2. The samples were drawn from the first 160 participants of the ongoing ImmuneRACE study and from 950 to 1,500 subjects provided by 6 global collaborators. Sample metadata almost always included a de-identified subject ID, COVID-19 status, age in years and sex. Where HLA class I and class II types were available, the types were taken from metadata supplied by the sample provider, not from assay-based typing.

From the germline V gene, CDR1 is KGHDR and CDR2 is SFDVKD. Counted from cysteine to phenylalanine, this CDR3 has 13 amino acids. Only the CDR3 DNA stays, 39 bases, in frame from base 1. V is reduced by 6 bases and J by 1 base, leaving a spacing of 8 bases between them. Overall results and qualifications from the work: Clinical and demographic metadata were provided uncurated, with the amount varying by source and participant.

Sequenced sample: peripheral blood. Recombination joined TRBV24-1 with TRBJ1-1; a weak D assignment points to TRBD1 (5 bases agree). The sequence was collected from a woman aged 70 to 79 with active or convalescent COVID-19. Read as DNA, the sequence is TGTGCCACCAGTCCCGGACAGAACACTGAAGCTTTCTTT. This yields the protein CATSPGQNTEAFF.